One and the same sample provided the 20 T cell receptor beta chains below, sequenced in a study of CD8 T cells in Susac syndrome. RNA amounts of roughly 0.45 to 1 ug underwent reverse transcription with random hexamers. From the immunoSEQ multiplex PCR reads, TCRdb called clonotypes with MiXCR, one entry per CDR3 protein. The sample lists some 300,000 distinct CDR3 sequences, approximately 91% occurring once. The sample consisted of CD8+ T cells from PBMCs. These receptors were collected from a human donor with multiple sclerosis.

This rearrangement joins TRBV6-2 or TRBV6-3 to TRBJ2-1, with 7 bases matching TRBD1. From germline, CDR1 is MNHEY and CDR2 SVGEGT. The CDR3 consists of 16 residues. With 3 bases clipped from V and 2 bases from J, the junction kept 7 bases outside the gene matches. CDR3 in DNA: TGTGCCAGCAGTTATTACCGGGACAGAACCTACAATGAGCAGTTCTTC. This codes for CASSYYRDRTYNEQFF.

The V call is TRBV11-3, the J call TRBJ1-6; TRBD1 matches 9 bases. Germline CDR1 reads SGHNT; CDR2 reads YENEEA. The V and J ends lost 3 bases and 4 bases, in that order; junction bases with no gene match: 10. The CDR3 consists of 18 residues. In DNA form, the CDR3 reads TGTGCCAGCAGCTTTCCCTATTCCGGGACAGGGTATAATTCACCCCTCCACTTT. Protein product: CASSFPYSGTGYNSPLHF.

This clonotype was detected once. This rearrangement joins TRBV14 to TRBJ2-7; D unclear. Trimming took 5 bases from V and 6 from J, leaving 17 bases between them. From germline, CDR1 is SGHDN and CDR2 FVKESK. The CDR3 is 14 amino acids. The CDR3, as DNA: TGTGCCAGCAGCTTCCAGCCTGGCCAAGGCGAGCAGTACTTC. It encodes CASSFQPGQGEQYF.

CDR3 sequence: CASTPLPSMETQYF. DNA for the CDR3: TGTGCCAGCACCCCTCTTCCTAGCATGGAGACCCAGTACTTC. The chain carries TRBV11-2 and TRBJ2-5; tentatively, D is TRBD2 (5 bases). Trimming took off 7 bases at V and 5 bases at J, with 17 bases between the two ends. CDR3 length: 14 amino acids. Germline lookup yields CDR1 SGHAT and CDR2 FQNNGV.

The rearrangement joins TRBV7-8 to TRBJ2-2, with no clear D. Germline V CDR1 and CDR2: SGHVS, FQNEAQ. The CDR3 sequence is 14 residues long. Trimming took off 5 bases at V and 5 bases at J, with 12 bases between the two ends. CDR3 DNA sequence: TGTGCCAGCAGCCCTGTCTTCTATACCGGGGAGCTGTTTTTT. Its translation is CASSPVFYTGELFF.

The chain has TRBV20-1 and TRBJ2-7; D unresolved. V was trimmed by 5 bases and J by 2 bases, leaving 16 bases between them. Germline CDR1 is DFQATT and CDR2 is SNEGSKA (reference sequence). The CDR3 has 14 residues. The CDR3 is CSASTTSRPYEQYF. The CDR3 DNA follows: TGCAGTGCTTCCACTACCTCAAGACCCTACGAGCAGTACTTC.

The rearrangement uses TRBV19 and TRBJ2-5, with D unresolved. The CDR3 contains 13 residues. The V gene's germline CDR1 is LNHDA and CDR2 SQIVND (reference sequence). The germline V and J ends were trimmed by 3 bases and 4 bases, with 9 bases remaining between them. The CDR3 region is CASSMGTVETQYF. DNA for the CDR3: TGTGCCAGTAGTATGGGAACGGTAGAGACCCAGTACTTC.

The CDR3 nucleotides read TGTGCCAGTAAACCACTAGACAGCTCCTACGAGCAGTACTTC. It codes for CASKPLDSSYEQYF. The rearrangement links TRBV19 to TRBJ2-7; the D gene could be TRBD1 or TRBD2 (5 bases each). CDR1 LNHDA and CDR2 SQIVND come from the germline V gene (reference sequence). This CDR3 has 14 amino acids. V lost 7 bases, J lost 0 bases, and 13 bases lay in between.

This sequence joins TRBV5-1 and TRBJ2-5, with TRBD1 matching over 10 bases. The CDR3 runs to 14 residues. The junction had 4 bases not matched to a gene; V was cut back by 2 bases and J by 6 bases. Per the germline V gene, CDR1 is SGHRS and CDR2 is YFSETQ. The DNA of the CDR3 is TGCGCCAGCAGCTTTGACAGGGGGCAAAAGACCCAGTACTTC. Translating it yields CASSFDRGQKTQYF.

In its sample, this clonotype was seen once. This sequence joins TRBV30 and TRBJ2-2; D may correspond to TRBD1 or TRBD2 (5 bases each). With 0 bases removed from V and 7 bases from J, the gap between germline ends came to 9 bases. Germline CDR1 GTSNPN, CDR2 SVGIG (reference sequence). There are 13 residues in the CDR3. In nucleotides, the CDR3 is TGTGCCTGGAGTGTACTGGGGGTCGGGGAGCTGTTTTTT. Protein product: CAWSVLGVGELFF.

The gene calls are TRBV6-2 or TRBV6-3 and TRBJ2-5, with TRBD1 identical over 7 bases. J lost 5 bases, V lost 6 bases, and 3 bases had no gene match. Germline V lookup: CDR1 MNHEY, CDR2 SVGEGT. CDR3 length: 12 amino acids. CDR3 region: CASRLQGETQYF. The CDR3 DNA reads TGTGCCAGCAGATTACAGGGGGAGACCCAGTACTTC.

The CDR3 loop reads CSVDLVTDTQYF. CDR3 nucleotides: TGCAGCGTAGATCTCGTCACAGATACGCAGTATTTT. This sequence joins TRBV29-1 and TRBJ2-3; D remains ambiguous. Germline lookup yields CDR1 SQVTM and CDR2 ANQGSEA. V was clipped by 6 bases and J by 2 bases, with 9 bases between them. This CDR3 is built from 12 residues.

The chain carries TRBV6-1 and TRBJ1-1; D perhaps matches TRBD1 (5 bases). The CDR3 consists of 14 residues. The germline V gene encodes CDR1 MNHNS and CDR2 SASEGT. V lost 4 bases, J lost 2 bases, and 11 bases lay in between. CDR3 DNA: TGTGCCAGCAGTGCCTGGACACGCAACACTGAAGCTTTCTTT. Translating it yields CASSAWTRNTEAFF.

The chain joins TRBV15 to TRBJ2-7; the D is unclear. Between the trimmed V and J ends, which lost 1 base and 3 bases, there was a span of 13 bases. Germline V lookup: CDR1 LNHNV, CDR2 YYDKDF (reference sequence). The CDR3 runs to 15 residues. In DNA form, the CDR3 reads TGTGCCACCAGCAGAGTGGGGAACAGAGGCTACGAGCAGTACTTC. It specifies CATSRVGNRGYEQYF. Combining the CDR3 with reference TRBV15 and TRBJ2-7 gives the whole variable domain DAMVIQNPRYQVTQFGKPVTLSCSQTLNHNVMYWYQQKSSQAPKLLFHYYDKDFNNEADTPDNFQSRRPNTSFCFLDIRSPGLGDTAMYLCATSRVGNRGYEQYFGPGTRLTVT.

The chain carries TRBV19 and TRBJ2-7; D remains ambiguous. From germline, CDR1 is LNHDA and CDR2 SQIVND (reference sequence). This CDR3 has 17 residues. Trimming shortened V by 0 bases and J by 0 bases, and 15 bases separated the two germline ends. The CDR3 DNA sequence: TGTGCCAGTAGTATAGATCTCGGACGTAGAAGCTCCTACGAGCAGTACTTC. This encodes CASSIDLGRRSSYEQYF. Full variable domain (missing parts from reference TRBV19 and TRBJ2-7): DGGITQSPKYLFRKEGQNVTLSCEQNLNHDAMYWYRQDPGQGLRLIYYSQIVNDFQKGDIAEGYSVSREKKESFPLTVTSAQKNPTAFYLCASSIDLGRRSSYEQYFGPGTRLTVT.

The rearrangement uses TRBV27 and TRBJ2-2, with TRBD2 matching over 8 bases. The germline gives CDR1 MNHEY, CDR2 SMNVEV (reference sequence). V gave up 7 bases and J gave up 6 bases; unmatched junction bases: 7. The CDR3 totals 14 residues. CDR3 region: CASNYGGAAGELFF. In DNA, the CDR3 is TGTGCCAGCAACTACGGGGGGGCTGCCGGGGAGCTGTTTTTT.

This sequence joins TRBV14 and TRBJ2-3; 8 bases fit TRBD2. Losses at the gene ends were 0 bases for V and 2 bases for J; bases not matched to a gene: 7. This CDR3 comprises 17 residues. Germline lookup yields CDR1 SGHDN and CDR2 FVKESK. CDR3: CASSQDLREGPTDTQYF. As DNA, the CDR3 is TGTGCCAGCAGCCAAGATTTACGGGAGGGTCCCACAGATACGCAGTATTTT. The full variable domain, in which reference TRBV14 and TRBJ2-3 provide the parts outside the CDR3, is EAGVTQFPSHSVIEKGQTVTLRCDPISGHDNLYWYRRVMGKEIKFLLHFVKESKQDESGMPNNRFLAERTGGTYSTLKVQPAELEDSGVYFCASSQDLREGPTDTQYFGPGTRLTVL.

The chain carries TRBV30 and TRBJ1-6, with D unclear. Germline CDR1 is GTSNPN and CDR2 is SVGIG (reference sequence). This CDR3 contains 14 residues. The V end lost 3 bases, the J end lost 10 bases, and 16 bases lay between the germline ends. The CDR3 region has the DNA TGTGCCTGGAGACAAGGGTCGGGTATCTCACCCCTCCACTTT. Amino acids: CAWRQGSGISPLHF.

The count of this clonotype is one. The V and J genes are TRBV15 and TRBJ2-2, with 8 bases identical to TRBD1. The CDR3 contains 16 residues. With 1 base clipped from V and 5 bases from J, the junction kept 6 bases outside the gene matches. Per germline, CDR1 LNHNV and CDR2 YYDKDF (reference sequence). The CDR3 loop reads CATSRVGQGGTGELFF. Here the CDR3 DNA reads TGTGCCACCAGCAGAGTTGGACAGGGAGGAACCGGGGAGCTGTTTTTT.

The sample holds a few counts of this clonotype. V and J are TRBV3-1 and TRBJ1-2; TRBD1 matches at 9 bases. In germline, CDR1 is LGHDT, CDR2 YNNKEL (reference sequence). V trimming: 5 bases; J trimming: 5 bases; junction bases outside the gene matches: 3. The CDR3 length is 13 residues. The CDR3 sequence: CASSAGTGYGYTF. In DNA, the CDR3 is TGTGCCAGCAGCGCCGGGACAGGGTATGGCTACACCTTC.